Listed below are T cell receptor beta chains from one sample, sequenced in a study of T cell responses to AZD1222 COVID-19 vaccine. The protocol was immunoSEQ multiplex PCR, while the TCRdb copy is restricted to in-frame clones and leaves out a portion. The sample has more than 150,000 clones, 80% to 90% seen once. The sample here was peripheral blood, taken on day 0 of AZD1222 vaccination. All receptors derive from an adult in good health. The conserved cysteine and the conserved F or W are not part of the CDR3 here. D genes are given only for firm matches. Rows may omit the clone size; those that give it use once, few, many or a size class.

.	.	TRBV19	TRBJ2-4	ASSMSFRDFQY
.	.	TRBV30	TRBJ2-7	AWAGGLAARDEQY
.	.	TRBV21-1	TRBJ2-3	ASSKSGGPCTDTQY
.	TRBD2	TRBV24-1	TRBJ2-1	ATSDASGRALDEQF
.	TRBD1	TRBV7-9	TRBJ1-1	ASGQGAMGTEAF
.	.	TRBV25-1	TRBJ1-2	ASSFSTYGYT
.	.	TRBV29-1	TRBJ2-7	SVAKRLTYEQY
.	.	TRBV2	TRBJ2-2	ASGKTGIGIGELF
.	.	TRBV28	TRBJ1-6	ASSSHRATNSPLH
.	.	TRBV29-1	TRBJ1-2	SVDRGGYGYT
.	TRBD1	TRBV9	TRBJ1-6	ASSPTGDSLNSPLH
.	TRBD1	TRBV30	TRBJ1-6	AWSVWTGEGSPLH
.	TRBD2	TRBV25-1	TRBJ2-5	ASGRLAGLQETQY
.	TRBD1	TRBV5-1	TRBJ2-1	ASSGGTGATNEQF
.	.	TRBV5-1	TRBJ1-3	ASSLTTATSGNTIY
.	.	TRBV5-7	TRBJ2-2	AGPSQLNPPGELF
.	.	TRBV6-1	TRBJ2-4	ASSEEGSKNIQY
.	TRBD2	TRBV3-1/TRBV3-2	TRBJ2-5	ASSQDIIGLAGGVRETQY
.	TRBD1	TRBV24-1	TRBJ2-2	ATSGQGAPGELF
.	.	TRBV5-1	TRBJ2-1	ASSLAPGSSYNEQF
once	TRBD1	TRBV27	TRBJ2-7	ASSPIPGQGVLEQY
few	.	TRBV5-8	TRBJ2-3	ASSLADTQY
.	TRBD1	TRBV6-5	TRBJ2-2	ASRGQGNTGELF
.	TRBD2	TRBV28	TRBJ2-7	ASSLLAGEQY
.	.	TRBV28	TRBJ2-2	ASSLRFWEGAPGELF
.	.	TRBV7-2	TRBJ1-5	ASSLDGTRYQPQH
.	TRBD1	TRBV18	TRBJ2-7	ASSWDRGYEQY
once	TRBD1	TRBV18	TRBJ1-5	ASSAEGATQH
once	TRBD2	TRBV19	TRBJ2-1	ASSIGAGGYNEQF
.	.	TRBV7-9	TRBJ1-3	ASSLEARAGNTIY
few	.	TRBV6-2/TRBV6-3	TRBJ1-2	ASSGDRRGYT
.	.	TRBV19	TRBJ2-7	ASSSYPGRDYEQY
.	.	TRBV6-1	TRBJ2-3	ASSVREGSSTDTQY
.	TRBD2	TRBV13	TRBJ2-5	ASSLEPGLQRGRVETQY
.	.	TRBV5-1	TRBJ2-1	ASSPGAATYNEQF
.	TRBD1	TRBV25-1	TRBJ2-2	ASTPRDRGFLF
.	.	TRBV19	TRBJ2-3	ASRFRTTDTQY
once	.	TRBV9	TRBJ2-1	ASSPIGTGNEQF
.	.	TRBV6-5	TRBJ2-7	ASSYSDVYEQY
once	.	TRBV29-1	TRBJ1-2	SVKVPVSGYT
.	.	TRBV5-1	TRBJ1-2	ASSFDRRGYT
few	TRBD2	TRBV2	TRBJ2-5	ASSRPGTRSQETQY
.	.	TRBV14	TRBJ1-2	ASSLGRSNYGYT
.	.	TRBV4-3	TRBJ1-3	ASSQEHGNTIY
.	.	TRBV3-1/TRBV3-2	TRBJ1-4	ASSQDLANEKLF
.	.	TRBV12-3/TRBV12-4	TRBJ1-6	ASRSLGSPLH
.	TRBD1	TRBV6-1	TRBJ1-4	ASSEFLGQGEIINEKLF
.	.	TRBV21-1	TRBJ1-3	ASSKDQGRGNTIY
once	.	TRBV7-9	TRBJ1-5	ASSLQGNQPQH
.	TRBD1	TRBV6-5	TRBJ1-2	ASREAGRGLGGYT
.	TRBD2	TRBV28	TRBJ2-7	ASSLEGGRVYEQY
few	.	TRBV27	TRBJ2-5	ASSFRAAQETQY
once	TRBD2	TRBV4-2	TRBJ2-2	ASSQWLAGENTGELF
.	TRBD2	TRBV19	TRBJ2-1	ASRTSGPYNEQF
.	.	TRBV19	TRBJ1-2	ASSIPRVNYGYT
once	.	TRBV12-3/TRBV12-4	TRBJ2-3	ASRSTDTQY
once	.	TRBV3-1/TRBV3-2	TRBJ1-4	ASSQDPNEKLF